The 10 T cell receptor beta chains presented below share a single source sample, sequenced in a study of response to subunit inactivated influenza vaccine. MiXCR, run by TCRdb on the RT-PCR reads, gives a single entry per CDR3 protein. This sample has roughly 550,000 distinct CDR3 sequences, with 20% to 25% found just once. These data also formed part of another study, on T cells expressing NK-cell markers. That investigation notes: The authors generated TCR beta cDNA through 5'RACE template switching with UMIs.

The sequencing here drew on CD4+ T cells sorted from PBMCs, taken 11 to 12 days after vaccination. The receptor source for this set is a man aged 45-65 years who received an inactivated influenza vaccine.

V and J are TRBV7-2 and TRBJ1-2; perhaps TRBD1 as D (6 bases). This CDR3 has 16 residues. Trimming stripped 1 base from V and 5 bases from J, with 17 bases between. The germline V gene encodes CDR1 SGHTA and CDR2 FQGNSA. The CDR3 sequence is CASSLDSGRGAYGYTF. CDR3 bases: TGTGCCAGCAGCTTAGATTCCGGCAGGGGCGCGTATGGCTACACCTTC. Looking up the rest from reference TRBV7-2 and TRBJ1-2 gives the full variable domain: GAGVSQSPSNKVTEKGKDVELRCDPISGHTALYWYRQSLGQGLEFLIYFQGNSAPDKSGLPSDRFSAERTGGSVSTLTIQRTQQEDSAVYLCASSLDSGRGAYGYTFGSGTRLTVV.

The chain employs TRBV4-1 and TRBJ1-2, with D possibly being TRBD1 (5 bases). This CDR3 comprises 14 residues. Per the germline V gene, CDR1 is MGHRA and CDR2 is YSYEKL. With 1 base removed from V and 8 bases from J, the gap between germline ends came to 14 bases. CDR3 nucleotides: TGCGCCAGCAGCCAAGTTGGCGAACGGGGGGGCTACACCTTC. This codes for CASSQVGERGGYTF.

This clonotype was counted between two and nine times. The chain has TRBV20-1 and TRBJ2-3; TRBD2 matches at 9 bases. Germline values: CDR1 DFQATT, CDR2 SNEGSKA (reference sequence). The CDR3 sequence is 14 residues long. With 6 bases clipped from V and 2 bases from J, the junction kept 6 bases outside the gene matches. CDR3 bases: TGCAGTGCCCGACTAGCGGAGTCCACAGATACGCAGTATTTT. Translation: CSARLAESTDTQYF.

The table lists this clonotype with many counts. The CDR3 nucleotides read TGTGCCAGCAGTTTGTCAGGGGGCTGGAGCAATCAGCCCCAGCATTTT. Its translation is CASSLSGGWSNQPQHF. The V call is TRBV12-3 or TRBV12-4, the J call TRBJ1-5; TRBD1 agrees at 8 bases. CDR3 size: 16 residues. The J segment lost 1 base and the V segment lost 3 bases, leaving 5 bases of the junction unmatched.

In its sample, this clonotype was seen a few times. This chain links TRBV5-5 with TRBJ1-1; D is uncertain. V was shortened by 2 bases and J by 1 base, with 12 bases between the two germline ends. The V gene's germline CDR1 is SGHKS and CDR2 YYEKEE (reference sequence). This CDR3 spans 15 amino acids. CDR3 in DNA: TGTGCCAGCAGCTTCCTACCGGGATGGAACACTGAAGCTTTCTTT. It translates to CASSFLPGWNTEAFF. Filled out from reference TRBV5-5 and TRBJ1-1, the complete variable domain reads DAGVTQSPTHLIKTRGQQVTLRCSPISGHKSVSWYQQVLGQGPQFIFQYYEKEERGRGNFPDRFSARQFPNYSSELNVNALLLGDSALYLCASSFLPGWNTEAFFGQGTRLTVV.

This clonotype was seen only a few times. This chain connects TRBV19 to TRBJ2-1, with a tentative D call TRBD1 (5 bases). Deletions cut 4 bases from V and 3 bases from J, with 13 bases between. Looked up from germline, CDR1 is LNHDA and CDR2 is SQIVND (reference sequence). This CDR3 region has 15 residues. The CDR3 here is CASSTTRDSYNEQFF. The CDR3 DNA reads as TGTGCCAGTAGTACCACCCGCGACAGCTACAATGAGCAGTTCTTC.

The chain employs TRBV11-2 and TRBJ1-3; no definite D call. Germline CDR1 reads SGHAT; CDR2 reads FQNNGV. This CDR3 spans 13 amino acids. Trimming took off 5 bases at V and 3 bases at J, with 8 bases between the two ends. CDR3 in amino acids: CASSPSIGNTIYF. For the CDR3, the DNA is TGTGCCAGCAGCCCGTCGATTGGAAACACCATATATTTT.

This clonotype was counted between two and nine times. This chain uses TRBV7-2 with TRBJ1-2; no clear D gene. The CDR3 covers 13 residues. Germline CDR1 reads SGHTA; CDR2 reads FQGNSA. Trimming took 0 bases from V and 7 from J, leaving 9 bases between them. The CDR3, as DNA: TGTGCCAGCAGCTTAGCAGGGTTTAGTGGCTACACCTTC. Its translation: CASSLAGFSGYTF.

This clonotype showed up just once. V is TRBV18 and J is TRBJ2-5; D ambiguous. CDR1 and CDR2 (germline): KGHSH, LQKENI. V was clipped by 3 bases and J by 7 bases, with 12 bases between them. The CDR3 totals 13 residues. The CDR3 region is CASSPDPKRTQYF. CDR3 nucleotide sequence: TGTGCCAGCTCACCCGACCCTAAGCGGACCCAGTACTTC.

The rearrangement joins TRBV20-1 to TRBJ1-6; D gene uncertain. CDR1 is DFQATT, CDR2 SNEGSKA, per germline (reference sequence). V lost 1 base to trimming and J lost 7 bases, with 14 bases between them. The CDR3 runs to 15 residues. The CDR3 loop reads CSARAMNPGNSPLHF. The CDR3 DNA sequence: TGCAGTGCTAGAGCTATGAATCCGGGGAATTCACCCCTCCACTTT.